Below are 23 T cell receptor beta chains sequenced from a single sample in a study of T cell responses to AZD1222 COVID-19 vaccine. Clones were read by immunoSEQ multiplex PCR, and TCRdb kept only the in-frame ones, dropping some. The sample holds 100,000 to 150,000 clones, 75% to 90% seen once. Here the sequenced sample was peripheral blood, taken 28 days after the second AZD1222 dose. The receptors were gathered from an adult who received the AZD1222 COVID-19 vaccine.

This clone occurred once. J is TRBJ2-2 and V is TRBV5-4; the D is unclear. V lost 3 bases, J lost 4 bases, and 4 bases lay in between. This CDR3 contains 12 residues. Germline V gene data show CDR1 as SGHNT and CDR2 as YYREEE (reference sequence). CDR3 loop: CASSYTTGELFF. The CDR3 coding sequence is TGTGCCAGCAGCTACACCACCGGGGAGCTGTTTTTT.

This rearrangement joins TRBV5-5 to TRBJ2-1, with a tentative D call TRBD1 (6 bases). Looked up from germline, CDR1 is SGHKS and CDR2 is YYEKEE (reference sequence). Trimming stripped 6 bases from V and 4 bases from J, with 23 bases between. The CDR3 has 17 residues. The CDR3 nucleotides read TGTGCCAGCACCCTTCAGCCCACAGGGAGTAATTACAATGAGCAGTTCTTC. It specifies CASTLQPTGSNYNEQFF.

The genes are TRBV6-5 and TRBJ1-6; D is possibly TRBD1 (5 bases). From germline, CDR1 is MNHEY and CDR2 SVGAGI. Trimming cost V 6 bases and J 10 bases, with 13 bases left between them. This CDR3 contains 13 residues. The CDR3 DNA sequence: TGTGCCAGCAGCTACGGGGGGGGGTCACCCCTCCACTTT. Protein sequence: CASSYGGGSPLHF.

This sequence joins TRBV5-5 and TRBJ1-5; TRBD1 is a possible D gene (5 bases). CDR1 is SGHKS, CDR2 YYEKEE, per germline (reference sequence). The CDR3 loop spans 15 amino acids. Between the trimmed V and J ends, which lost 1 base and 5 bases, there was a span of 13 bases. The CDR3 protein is CASSLWGRDHQPQHF. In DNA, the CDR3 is TGTGCCAGCAGCTTGTGGGGCAGGGATCATCAGCCCCAGCATTTT.

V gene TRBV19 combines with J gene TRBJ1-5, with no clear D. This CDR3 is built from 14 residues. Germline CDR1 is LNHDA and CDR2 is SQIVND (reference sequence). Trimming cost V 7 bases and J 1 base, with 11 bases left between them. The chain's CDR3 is CASTSRISNQPQHF. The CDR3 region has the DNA TGTGCCAGTACATCGAGAATAAGCAATCAGCCCCAGCATTTT.

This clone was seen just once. The CDR3 is CASRFKPDSNQPQHF. CDR3 nucleotide sequence: TGTGCCAGCAGATTTAAGCCTGATAGCAATCAGCCCCAGCATTTT. V usage is TRBV27 and J usage is TRBJ1-5; D unresolved. Deletions cut 6 bases from V and 0 bases from J, with 12 bases between. CDR1 and CDR2 (germline): MNHEY, SMNVEV (reference sequence). CDR3 length equals 15 residues.

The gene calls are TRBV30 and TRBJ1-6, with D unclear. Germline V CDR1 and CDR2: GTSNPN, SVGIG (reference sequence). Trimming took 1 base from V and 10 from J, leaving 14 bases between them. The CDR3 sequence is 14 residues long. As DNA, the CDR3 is TGTGCCTGGAGTGCCACGACCCAATCCTCACCCCTCCACTTT. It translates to CAWSATTQSSPLHF.

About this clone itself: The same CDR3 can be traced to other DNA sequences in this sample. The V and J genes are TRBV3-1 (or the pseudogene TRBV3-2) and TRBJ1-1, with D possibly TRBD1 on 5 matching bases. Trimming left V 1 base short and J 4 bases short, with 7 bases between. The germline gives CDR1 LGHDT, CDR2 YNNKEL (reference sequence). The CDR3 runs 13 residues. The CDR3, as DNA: TGTGCCAGCAGCCAAGCGGGGGGCACTGAAGCTTTCTTT. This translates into CASSQAGGTEAFF.

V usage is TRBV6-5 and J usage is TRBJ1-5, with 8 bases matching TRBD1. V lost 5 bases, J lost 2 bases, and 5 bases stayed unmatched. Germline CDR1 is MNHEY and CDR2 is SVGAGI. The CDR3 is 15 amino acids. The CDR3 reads CASSPGQGGNQPQHF. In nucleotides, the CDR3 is TGTGCCAGCAGTCCCGGACAGGGCGGCAATCAGCCCCAGCATTTT.

CDR3 sequence (DNA): TGTGCCACCAGTGATTTCGCAGAGTACTCTGGGGCCAACGTCCTGACTTTC. Protein product: CATSDFAEYSGANVLTF. The V call is TRBV24-1, the J call TRBJ2-6; D gene uncertain. This CDR3 is built from 17 residues. The V end lost 1 base, the J end lost 0 bases, and 9 bases lay between the germline ends. The germline CDR1 and CDR2 sequences are KGHDR and SFDVKD.

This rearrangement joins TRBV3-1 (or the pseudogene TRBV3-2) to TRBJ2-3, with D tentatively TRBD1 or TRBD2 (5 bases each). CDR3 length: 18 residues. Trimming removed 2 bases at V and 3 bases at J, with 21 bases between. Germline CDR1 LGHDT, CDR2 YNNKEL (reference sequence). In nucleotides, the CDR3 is TGTGCCAGCAGCCAATACCCCCAGGGACCGATTGAGACAGATACGCAGTATTTT. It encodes CASSQYPQGPIETDTQYF.

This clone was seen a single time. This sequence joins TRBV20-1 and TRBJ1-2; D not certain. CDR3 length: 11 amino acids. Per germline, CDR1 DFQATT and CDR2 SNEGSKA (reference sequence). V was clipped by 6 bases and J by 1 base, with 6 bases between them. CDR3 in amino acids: CSALINYGYTF. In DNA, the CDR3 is TGCAGTGCGCTAATTAACTATGGCTACACCTTC.

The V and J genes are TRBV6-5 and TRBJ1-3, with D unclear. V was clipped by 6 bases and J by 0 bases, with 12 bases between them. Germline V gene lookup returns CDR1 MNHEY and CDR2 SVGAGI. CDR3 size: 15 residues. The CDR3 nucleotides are TGTGCCAGCAGGCGAGAGACGAGCTCTGGAAACACCATATATTTT. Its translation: CASRRETSSGNTIYF.

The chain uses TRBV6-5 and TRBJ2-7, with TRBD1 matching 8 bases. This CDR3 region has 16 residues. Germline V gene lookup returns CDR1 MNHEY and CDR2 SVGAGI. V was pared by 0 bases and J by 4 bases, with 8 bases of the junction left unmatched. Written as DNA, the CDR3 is TGTGCCAGCAGTTACTCAGGGGCAGGGGGCACGTACGAGCAGTACTTC. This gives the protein CASSYSGAGGTYEQYF.

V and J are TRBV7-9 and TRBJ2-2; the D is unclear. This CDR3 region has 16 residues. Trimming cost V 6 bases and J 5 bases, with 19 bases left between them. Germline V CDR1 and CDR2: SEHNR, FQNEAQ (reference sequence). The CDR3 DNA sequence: TGTGCCAGCAGTATGCACGTTTCGGCGGAAACCGGGGAGCTGTTTTTT. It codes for CASSMHVSAETGELFF. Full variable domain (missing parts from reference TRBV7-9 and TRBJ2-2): DTGVSQNPRHKITKRGQNVTFRCDPISEHNRLYWYRQTLGQGPEFLTYFQNEAQLEKSRLLSDRFSAERPKGSFSTLEIQRTEQGDSAMYLCASSMHVSAETGELFFGEGSRLTVL.

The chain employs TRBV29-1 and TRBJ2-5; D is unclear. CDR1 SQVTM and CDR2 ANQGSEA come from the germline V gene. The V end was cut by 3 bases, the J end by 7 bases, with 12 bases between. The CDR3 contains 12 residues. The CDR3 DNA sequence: TGCAGCGTTGATTTGGTCTCCGGGACCCAGTACTTC. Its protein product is CSVDLVSGTQYF.

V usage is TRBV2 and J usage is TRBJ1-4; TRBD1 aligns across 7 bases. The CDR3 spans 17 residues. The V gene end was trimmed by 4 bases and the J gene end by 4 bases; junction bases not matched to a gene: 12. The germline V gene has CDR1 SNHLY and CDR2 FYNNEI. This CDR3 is CASSGADPGQYNEKLFF. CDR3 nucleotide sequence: TGTGCCAGCAGTGGGGCCGATCCGGGACAGTATAATGAAAAACTGTTTTTT. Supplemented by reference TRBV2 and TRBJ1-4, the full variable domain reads EPEVTQTPSHQVTQMGQEVILRCVPISNHLYFYWYRQILGQKVEFLVSFYNNEISEKSEIFDDQFSVERPDGSNFTLKIRSTKLEDSAMYFCASSGADPGQYNEKLFFGSGTQLSVL.

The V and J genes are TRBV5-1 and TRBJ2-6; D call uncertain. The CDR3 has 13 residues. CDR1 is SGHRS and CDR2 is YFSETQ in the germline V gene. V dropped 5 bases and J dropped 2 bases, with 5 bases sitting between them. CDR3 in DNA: TGCGCCAGCAGGCGACCTGGGGCCAACGTCCTGACTTTC. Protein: CASRRPGANVLTF. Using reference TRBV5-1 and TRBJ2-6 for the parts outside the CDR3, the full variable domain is KAGVTQTPRYLIKTRGQQVTLSCSPISGHRSVSWYQQTPGQGLQFLFEYFSETQRNKGNFPGRFSGRQFSNSRSEMNVSTLELGDSALYLCASRRPGANVLTFGAGSRLTVL.

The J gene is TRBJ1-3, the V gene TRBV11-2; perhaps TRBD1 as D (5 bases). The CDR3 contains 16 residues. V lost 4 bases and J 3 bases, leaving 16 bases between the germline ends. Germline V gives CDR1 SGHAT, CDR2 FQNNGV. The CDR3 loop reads CASSWQGITVGNTIYF. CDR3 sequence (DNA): TGTGCCAGCAGCTGGCAGGGAATAACCGTTGGAAACACCATATATTTT.

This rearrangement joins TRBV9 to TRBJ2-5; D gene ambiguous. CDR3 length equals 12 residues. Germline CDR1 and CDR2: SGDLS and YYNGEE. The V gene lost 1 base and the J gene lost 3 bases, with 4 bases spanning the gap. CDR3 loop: CASSVQEETQYF. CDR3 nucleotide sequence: TGTGCCAGCAGCGTACAGGAAGAGACCCAGTACTTC.

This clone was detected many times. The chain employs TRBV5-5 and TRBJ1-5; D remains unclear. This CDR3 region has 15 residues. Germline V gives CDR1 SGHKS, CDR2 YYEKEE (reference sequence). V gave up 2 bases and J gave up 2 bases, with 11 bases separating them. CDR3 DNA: TGTGCCAGCAGCTTCGAGACTCTGGGCAATCAGCCCCAGCATTTT. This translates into CASSFETLGNQPQHF.

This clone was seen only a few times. In DNA, the CDR3 is TGTGCCAGCAGTGGTCCTAGCGGTGCTACCCGAAACATTCAGTACTTC. Residues: CASSGPSGATRNIQYF. This rearrangement joins TRBV6-1 to TRBJ2-4; 7 bases fit TRBD2. There are 16 residues in the CDR3. Trimming removed 4 bases from V and 6 bases from J; junction bases left unmatched: 12. CDR1 and CDR2 from the germline V gene are MNHNS and SASEGT.

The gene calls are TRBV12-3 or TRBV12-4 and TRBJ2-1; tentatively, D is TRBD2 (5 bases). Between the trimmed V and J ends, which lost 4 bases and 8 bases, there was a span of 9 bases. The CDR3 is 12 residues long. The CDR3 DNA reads TGTGCCAGCAGTTCTCAGCGGTATGAGCAGTTCTTC. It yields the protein CASSSQRYEQFF.